The clone carrying this TCR beta chain came up a few times. TCRdb recomputed calls from the 5' RACE reads with MiXCR, one row per CDR3 protein. The repertoire holds about 42,000 distinct CDR3 sequences, with 30% as singletons. CDR1 and CDR2 from the germline V gene are DFQATT and SNEGSKA (reference sequence). The CDR3 has 15 amino acids. The sequencing input was tumor-infiltrating memory CD4+ T cells sorted from the breast tumor. Stated subset: memory CD4+ T cells, CD4+CD45RO+CD25-. The origin of this receptor is a female donor with breast cancer. The chain recombines TRBV20-1 with TRBJ1-4; perhaps TRBD1 as D (6 bases). CDR3 region: CSAPHGGSGNEKLFF. CDR3 DNA sequence: TGCAGCGCCCCACACGGGGGCTCGGGTAATGAAAAACTGTTTTTT.